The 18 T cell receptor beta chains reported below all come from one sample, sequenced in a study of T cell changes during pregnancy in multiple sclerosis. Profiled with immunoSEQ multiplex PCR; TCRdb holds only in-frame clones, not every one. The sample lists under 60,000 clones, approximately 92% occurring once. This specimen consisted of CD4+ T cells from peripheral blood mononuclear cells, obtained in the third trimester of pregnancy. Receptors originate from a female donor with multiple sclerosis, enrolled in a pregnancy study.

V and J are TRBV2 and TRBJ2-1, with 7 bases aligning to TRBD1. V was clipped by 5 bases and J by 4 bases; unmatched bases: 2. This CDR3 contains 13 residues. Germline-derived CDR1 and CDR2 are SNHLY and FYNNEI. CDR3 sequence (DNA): TGTGCCAGCAGTAGACAGGGTTACAATGAGCAGTTCTTC. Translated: CASSRQGYNEQFF.

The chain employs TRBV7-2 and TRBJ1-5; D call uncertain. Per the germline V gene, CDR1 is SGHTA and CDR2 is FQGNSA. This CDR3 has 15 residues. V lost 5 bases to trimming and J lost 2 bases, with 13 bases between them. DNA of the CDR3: TGTGCCAGCAGCCCCTTTAGAGGTGGCAATCAGCCCCAGCATTTT. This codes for CASSPFRGGNQPQHF.

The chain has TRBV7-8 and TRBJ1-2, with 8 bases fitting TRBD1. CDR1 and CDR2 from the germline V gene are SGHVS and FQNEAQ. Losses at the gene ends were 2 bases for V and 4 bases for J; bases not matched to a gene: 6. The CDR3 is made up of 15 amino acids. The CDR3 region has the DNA TGTGCCAGCAGCTTATCCGGGACAGGCGTCTATGGCTACACCTTC. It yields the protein CASSLSGTGVYGYTF.

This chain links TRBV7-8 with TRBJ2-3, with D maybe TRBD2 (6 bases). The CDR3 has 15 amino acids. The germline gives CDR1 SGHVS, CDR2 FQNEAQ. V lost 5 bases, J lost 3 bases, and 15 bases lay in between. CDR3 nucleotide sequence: TGTGCCAGCAGCCCCTGGGACTTGGGGACAGATACGCAGTATTTT. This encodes CASSPWDLGTDTQYF.

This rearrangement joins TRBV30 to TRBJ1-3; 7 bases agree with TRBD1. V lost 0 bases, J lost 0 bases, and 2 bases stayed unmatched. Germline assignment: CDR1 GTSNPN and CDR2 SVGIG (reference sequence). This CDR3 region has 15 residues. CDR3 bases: TGTGCCTGGAGTGTAGGGACAGTCTCTGGAAACACCATATATTTT. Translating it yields CAWSVGTVSGNTIYF.

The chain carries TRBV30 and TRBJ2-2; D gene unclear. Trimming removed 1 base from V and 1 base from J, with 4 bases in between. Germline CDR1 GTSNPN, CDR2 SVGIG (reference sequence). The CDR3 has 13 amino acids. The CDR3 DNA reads TGTGCCTGGAGTGGACAGAACACCGGGGAGCTGTTTTTT. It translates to CAWSGQNTGELFF.

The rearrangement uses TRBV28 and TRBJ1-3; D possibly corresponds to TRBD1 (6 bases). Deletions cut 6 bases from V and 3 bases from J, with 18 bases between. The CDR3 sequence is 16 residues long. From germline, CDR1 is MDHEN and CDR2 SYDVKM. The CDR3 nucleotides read TGTGCCAGCAGCTTCCGGGGGGGGCGGCGTGGAAACACCATATATTTT. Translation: CASSFRGGRRGNTIYF.

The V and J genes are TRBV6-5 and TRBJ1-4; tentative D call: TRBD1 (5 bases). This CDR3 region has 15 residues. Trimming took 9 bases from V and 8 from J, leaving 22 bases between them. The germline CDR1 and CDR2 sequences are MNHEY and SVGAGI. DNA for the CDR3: TGTGCCAGGGTAAATTGCGGGGGGAGTTGGGAAAAACTGTTTTTT. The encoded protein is CARVNCGGSWEKLFF.

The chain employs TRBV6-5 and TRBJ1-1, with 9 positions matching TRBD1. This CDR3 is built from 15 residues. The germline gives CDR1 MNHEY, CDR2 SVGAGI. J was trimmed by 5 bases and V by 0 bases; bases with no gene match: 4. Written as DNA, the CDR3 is TGTGCCAGCAGTTACTCGACGGGACAGGGAACTGAAGCTTTCTTT. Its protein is CASSYSTGQGTEAFF.

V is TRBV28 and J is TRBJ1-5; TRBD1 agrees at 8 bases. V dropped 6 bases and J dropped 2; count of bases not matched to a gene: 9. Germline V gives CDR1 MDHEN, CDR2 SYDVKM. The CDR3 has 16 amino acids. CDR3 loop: CASSPILGQGNQPQHF. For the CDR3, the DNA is TGTGCCAGCAGCCCGATCCTGGGACAGGGCAATCAGCCCCAGCATTTT.

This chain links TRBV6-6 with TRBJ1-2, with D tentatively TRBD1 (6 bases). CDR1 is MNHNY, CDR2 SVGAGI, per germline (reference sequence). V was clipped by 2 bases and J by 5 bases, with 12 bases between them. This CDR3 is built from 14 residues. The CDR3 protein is CASSYPGQQYGYTF. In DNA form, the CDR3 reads TGTGCCAGCAGTTACCCTGGACAGCAGTATGGCTACACCTTC.

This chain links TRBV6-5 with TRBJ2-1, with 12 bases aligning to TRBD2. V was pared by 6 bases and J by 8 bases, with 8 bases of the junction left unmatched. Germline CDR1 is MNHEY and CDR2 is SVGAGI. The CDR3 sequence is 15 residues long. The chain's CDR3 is CASSRLAGDRDEQFF. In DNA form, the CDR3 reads TGTGCCAGCAGCCGACTAGCGGGAGATAGAGATGAGCAGTTCTTC.

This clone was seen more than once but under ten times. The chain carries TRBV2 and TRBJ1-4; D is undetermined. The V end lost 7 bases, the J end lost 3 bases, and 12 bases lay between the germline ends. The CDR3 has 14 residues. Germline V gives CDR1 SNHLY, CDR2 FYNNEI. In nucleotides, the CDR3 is TGTGCCAGCAAGCGGAACTGGGCTAATGAAAAACTGTTTTTT. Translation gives CASKRNWANEKLFF.

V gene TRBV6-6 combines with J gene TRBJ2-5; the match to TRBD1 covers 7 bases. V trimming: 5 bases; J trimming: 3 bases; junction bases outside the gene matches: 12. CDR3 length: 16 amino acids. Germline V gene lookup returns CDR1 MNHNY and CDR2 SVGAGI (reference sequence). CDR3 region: CASSQSLDRVEETQYF. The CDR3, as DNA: TGTGCCAGCAGTCAGTCCCTAGACAGGGTTGAAGAGACCCAGTACTTC.

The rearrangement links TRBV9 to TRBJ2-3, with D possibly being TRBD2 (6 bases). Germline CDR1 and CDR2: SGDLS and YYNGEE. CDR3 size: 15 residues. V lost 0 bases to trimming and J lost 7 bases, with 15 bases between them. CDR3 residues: CASSVGEGGSYTQYF. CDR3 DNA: TGTGCCAGCAGCGTAGGTGAGGGAGGATCCTATACGCAGTATTTT.

CDR3 nucleotides: TGTGCCAGCACCCCGGGACACGGCAATCAGCCCCAGCATTTT. It is translated as CASTPGHGNQPQHF. The V and J genes are TRBV6-5 and TRBJ1-5; weak D call: TRBD1 (6 bases). CDR3 length equals 14 residues. Germline CDR1 is MNHEY and CDR2 is SVGAGI. The V and J ends lost 7 bases and 2 bases respectively, with 12 bases between them.

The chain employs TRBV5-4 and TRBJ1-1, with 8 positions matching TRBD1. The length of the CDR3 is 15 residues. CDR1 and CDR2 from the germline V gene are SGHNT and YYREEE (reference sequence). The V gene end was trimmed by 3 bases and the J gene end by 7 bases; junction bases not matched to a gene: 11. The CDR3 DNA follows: TGTGCCAGCAGCTCAGCCCCCAGGGGGCAAGGTGAAGCTTTCTTT. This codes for CASSSAPRGQGEAFF.

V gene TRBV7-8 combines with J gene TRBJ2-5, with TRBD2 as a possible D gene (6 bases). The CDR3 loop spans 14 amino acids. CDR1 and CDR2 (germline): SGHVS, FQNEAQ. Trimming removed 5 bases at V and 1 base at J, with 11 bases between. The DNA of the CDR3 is TGTGCCAGCAGCCTAAGGAGGGCCCAAGAGACCCAGTACTTC. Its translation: CASSLRRAQETQYF.